Listed here is a single T cell receptor beta chain. What it binds is not known. The record originates from a study of shared clonotypes between healthy human individuals. Across the study: Each donor had three CD4 naive, three CD4 memory, two CD8 naive and one CD8 memory plate. Points from the study as a whole: Researchers found naive subsets generally carried larger estimated richness than memory subsets.

Sequencing was performed with immunoSEQ multiplex PCR; in TCRdb, only in-frame clones are kept and a portion is missing. This table has roughly 2,000,000 clones, approximately 92% appearing once. Terminally differentiated effector memory CD45RA+ cells were excluded from the naive CD8 cells, which were CD45RO-negative and positively selected for CCR7. CDR1 and CDR2 from the germline V gene are LNHDA and SQIVND (reference sequence). V shed 4 bases and J 1 base; nucleotides not matched to a gene: 16. CDR3 size: 19 residues. The gene calls are TRBV19 and TRBJ1-1; 9 positions match TRBD1. The sequencing sample was made of naive CD8+ T cells from PBMCs. This TCR derives from a man between 18 and 29 years old in good health. Some clones in this sample may be carry-over from other donors' samples. The CDR3 region has the DNA TGTGCCAGTAGTAACACCAGGGCCGGGACAGGGATAAAGAACACTGAAGCTTTCTTT. It yields the protein CASSNTRAGTGIKNTEAFF. The full variable domain, completed using reference TRBV19 and TRBJ1-1, is DGGITQSPKYLFRKEGQNVTLSCEQNLNHDAMYWYRQDPGQGLRLIYYSQIVNDFQKGDIAEGYSVSREKKESFPLTVTSAQKNPTAFYLCASSNTRAGTGIKNTEAFFGQGTRLTVV.